Given below is one TCR beta chain in context. Antigen specificity is unknown. CDR1 is SGHTS and CDR2 is YDEGEE in the germline V gene. V was cut by 1 base and J by 2 bases, with 14 bases left in between. This CDR3 has 16 residues. This entry belongs to a study of regulatory T cells in long-lasting Graves disease. Overall study results and limits: A greater number of public clonotypes (under 3,000) was shared by persistent patients than by new patients (over 900).

Sample time point: persistent/refractory GD, antithyroid drugs over 5 years with positive TRAb. From PBMCs, RNA was extracted and then used to make the TCR library. Libraries of TCR beta came from iRepertoire HTBI primers plus Arm-PCR of CDR3 regions. TCRdb analysed the multiplex PCR reads with MiXCR anew, one entry per CDR3 protein. The repertoire holds hundreds of thousands of distinct CDR3 sequences, with around 23% as singletons. This TCR came from a female donor with Graves disease. Specimen: peripheral blood mononuclear cells (PBMCs), collected when the disease was refractory, from a patient treated with antithyroid drugs. This chain connects TRBV5-8 to TRBJ2-3, with D possibly TRBD2 on 6 matching bases. CDR3 region: CASSLLGRRNTDTQYF. The CDR3 DNA sequence: TGTGCCAGCAGCTTGTTGGGGAGGAGGAACACAGATACGCAGTATTTT.